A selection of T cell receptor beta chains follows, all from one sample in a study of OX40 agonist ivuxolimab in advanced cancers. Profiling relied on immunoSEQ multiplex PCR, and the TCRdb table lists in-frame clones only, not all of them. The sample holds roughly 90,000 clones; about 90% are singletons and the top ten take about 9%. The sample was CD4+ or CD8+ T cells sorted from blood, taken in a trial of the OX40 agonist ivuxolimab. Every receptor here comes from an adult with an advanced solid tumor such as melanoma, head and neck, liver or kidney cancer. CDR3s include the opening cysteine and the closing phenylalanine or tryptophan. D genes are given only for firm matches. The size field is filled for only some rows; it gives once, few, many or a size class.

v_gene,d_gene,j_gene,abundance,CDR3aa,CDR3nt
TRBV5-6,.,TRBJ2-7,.,CASSSSAGFPYEQYF,TGTGCCAGCAGCTCCTCTGCAGGGTTCCCCTACGAGCAGTACTTC
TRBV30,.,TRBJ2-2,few,CAWTRELGGGTGELFF,TGTGCCTGGACCCGGGAGTTAGGGGGAGGCACCGGGGAGCTGTTTTTT
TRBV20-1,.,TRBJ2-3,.,CSAATDTQYF,TGCAGTGCTGCCACAGATACGCAGTATTTT
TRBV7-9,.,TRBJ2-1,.,CASSPPWGSYNEQFF,TGTGCCAGCAGCCCCCCGTGGGGATCCTACAATGAGCAGTTCTTC
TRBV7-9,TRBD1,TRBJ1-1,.,CASSSIGGTGGGTEAFF,TGTGCCAGCAGCTCTATAGGGGGGACAGGGGGAGGCACTGAAGCTTTCTTT
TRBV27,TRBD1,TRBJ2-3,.,CASTGTGVSDTQYF,TGTGCCAGCACAGGGACAGGGGTATCAGATACGCAGTATTTT
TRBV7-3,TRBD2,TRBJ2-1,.,CASSSGTSEYNEQFF,TGTGCCAGCAGCTCCGGGACTAGCGAATACAATGAGCAGTTCTTC
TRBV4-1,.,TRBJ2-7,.,CASSQDKASSYEQYF,TGCGCCAGCAGCCAAGATAAGGCCAGCTCCTACGAGCAGTACTTC
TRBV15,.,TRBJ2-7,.,CATSRDPPSETYEQYF,TGTGCCACCAGCAGAGATCCGCCATCGGAAACCTACGAGCAGTACTTC
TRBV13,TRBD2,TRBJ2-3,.,CASSLSTLAVTDTQYF,TGTGCCAGCAGCTTAAGTACGCTAGCGGTCACAGATACGCAGTATTTT
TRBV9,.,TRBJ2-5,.,CASSVGGIPGQETQYF,TGTGCCAGCAGCGTTGGGGGGATCCCTGGACAAGAGACCCAGTACTTC
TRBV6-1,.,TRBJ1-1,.,CASSWTEAFF,TGTGCCAGCAGCTGGACTGAAGCTTTCTTT
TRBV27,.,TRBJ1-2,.,CASSLNSGHGYTF,TGTGCCAGCAGTCTGAACAGTGGGCACGGCTACACCTTC
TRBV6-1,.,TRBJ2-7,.,CASSVFYEQYF,TGTGCCAGCAGCGTCTTCTACGAGCAGTACTTC
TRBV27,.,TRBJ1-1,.,CASSLYRNSEAFF,TGTGCCAGCAGTTTATACAGGAACTCTGAAGCTTTCTTT
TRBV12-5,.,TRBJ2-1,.,CASGLEVRDSVPPEQFF,TGTGCTAGTGGTTTGGAAGTCCGGGACTCCGTTCCCCCTGAGCAGTTCTTC
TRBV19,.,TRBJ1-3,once,CASSDQGTGNTIYF,TGTGCCAGTAGTGATCAGGGAACTGGAAACACCATATATTTT
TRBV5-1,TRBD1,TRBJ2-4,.,CASSLDRGHGNIQYF,TGCGCCAGCAGCTTGGACAGGGGGCATGGAAACATTCAGTACTTC
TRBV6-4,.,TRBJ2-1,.,CASSEEGTYNEQFF,TGTGCCAGCAGTGAAGAGGGAACCTACAATGAGCAGTTCTTC
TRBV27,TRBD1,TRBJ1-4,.,CASRWTGSEKLFF,TGTGCCAGCAGGTGGACAGGGAGTGAAAAACTGTTTTTT
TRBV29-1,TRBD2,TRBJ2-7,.,CSVGAGGIYEQYF,TGCAGCGTTGGGGCGGGAGGGATATACGAGCAGTACTTC
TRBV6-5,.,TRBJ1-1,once,CASSYLQGMNTEAFF,TGTGCCAGCAGTTACCTACAGGGTATGAACACTGAAGCTTTCTTT
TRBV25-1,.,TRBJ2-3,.,CASSEEGRNTDTQYF,TGTGCCAGCAGTGAGGAGGGCAGGAACACAGATACGCAGTATTTT
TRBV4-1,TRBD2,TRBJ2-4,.,CASSQPRTSANIQYF,TGCGCCAGCAGCCAACCCCGGACTAGCGCCAACATTCAGTACTTC
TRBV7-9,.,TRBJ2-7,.,CASTLGGEQYF,TGTGCCAGCACCCTAGGGGGCGAGCAGTACTTC
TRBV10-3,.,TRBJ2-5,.,CAIKGGTEETQYF,TGTGCCATCAAAGGAGGGACAGAAGAGACCCAGTACTTC
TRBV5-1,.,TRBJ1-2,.,CASSLGDWGAGGYTF,TGCGCCAGCAGCTTGGGAGACTGGGGGGCAGGAGGCTACACCTTC
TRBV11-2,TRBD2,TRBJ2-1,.,CASSLTSGSMNEQFF,TGTGCCAGCAGCTTGACTAGCGGGAGCATGAATGAGCAGTTCTTC